This T cell receptor beta chain was retrieved from a study of shared T cell receptors in the human thymus. Germline loops: CDR1 SQVTM, CDR2 ANQGSEA. V lost 4 bases and J lost 2; bases outside the gene matches: 10. The CDR3 extends over 15 amino acids. TCRdb keeps only in-frame clones here, not all; method: immunoSEQ multiplex PCR. The sample has roughly 500,000 clones, around 78% seen once. These data are also associated with another study on human thymus T cells. That paper adds: What related research reported was that thymic repertoires overlapped highly among unrelated individuals.

J is TRBJ1-2 and V is TRBV29-1, with 7 bases fitting TRBD1. The specimen was thymocytes. The receptor's source is a boy under two years old with a congenital heart defect. The CDR3 sequence: CSVGPDSQGNYGYTF. The CDR3 DNA reads as TGCAGCGTTGGGCCTGATTCACAGGGGAACTATGGCTACACCTTC.